Following are 26 T cell receptor beta chains from one sample sequenced in a study of response to subunit inactivated influenza vaccine. TCRdb re-analysed the RT-PCR reads in MiXCR, keeping a single row per CDR3 protein. The table has 800,000 or so distinct CDR3 sequences, 21% seen once. The starting material was PBMCs from blood, obtained around 5 days after vaccination. These receptors came from a man aged 50-59 years who received an inactivated influenza vaccine.

This chain joins TRBV6-2 or TRBV6-3 and TRBJ2-7, with D tentatively TRBD1 (5 bases). V was clipped by 6 bases and J by 2 bases, with 14 bases between them. The CDR3 loop spans 14 amino acids. Per the germline V gene, CDR1 is MNHEY and CDR2 is SVGEGT. The CDR3 DNA sequence: TGTGCCAGCAGGACTTGGAAAGGGGCCTACGAGCAGTACTTC. Translating it yields CASRTWKGAYEQYF.

The V and J genes are TRBV2 and TRBJ1-3; D is undetermined. The CDR3 consists of 17 residues. Germline V gene lookup returns CDR1 SNHLY and CDR2 FYNNEI. V lost 1 base and J lost 2, with 15 bases in between. CDR3 nucleotides: TGTGCCAGCAGTGAAGTATGGGCACGGCATACTGGAAACACCATATATTTT. This gives the protein CASSEVWARHTGNTIYF.

This chain connects TRBV29-1 to TRBJ1-1; no firm D call. In germline, CDR1 is SQVTM, CDR2 ANQGSEA. Trimming stripped 5 bases from V and 0 bases from J, with 7 bases between. The CDR3 covers 12 residues. CDR3 loop: CSVFRMNTEAFF. Here the CDR3 DNA reads TGCAGCGTTTTTCGTATGAACACTGAAGCTTTCTTT.

This clonotype was detected ten times or more. The CDR3 spells CASSFGSQIYNEQFF. The CDR3, as DNA: TGTGCCAGCAGCTTTGGTTCCCAGATTTACAATGAGCAGTTCTTC. The gene calls are TRBV5-4 and TRBJ2-1; D is unresolved. Germline lookup yields CDR1 SGHNT and CDR2 YYREEE (reference sequence). The germline V and J ends were trimmed by 2 bases and 4 bases, with 13 bases remaining between them. The CDR3 runs 15 residues.

Of note for this clonotype: The germline gene is not matched at one end of the junction; a read error may be the cause. The chain recombines TRBV10-3 with TRBJ2-3; 7 nucleotides line up with TRBD2. Germline assignment: CDR1 ENHRY and CDR2 SYGVKD. The CDR3 totals 15 residues. Written as DNA, the CDR3 is TGTGCCGTGAGTCTCTTTGGCGGGAGCAAAGATACGCAGTATTTT. Residues: CAVSLFGGSKDTQYF.

In its sample, this clonotype was seen a few times. The rearrangement joins TRBV10-3 to TRBJ1-2; 8 bases map to TRBD1. Trimming at V came to 6 bases and at J to 0 bases, leaving 3 bases not matched to a gene. Germline CDR1 ENHRY, CDR2 SYGVKD. The CDR3 runs to 14 residues. The CDR3 reads CAISQGAANYGYTF. The CDR3 bases are TGTGCCATCAGCCAGGGGGCGGCTAACTATGGCTACACCTTC.

The rearrangement uses TRBV20-1 and TRBJ2-4; 12 nucleotides align to TRBD2. With 6 bases clipped from V and 9 bases from J, the junction kept 12 bases outside the gene matches. Germline CDR1 and CDR2: DFQATT and SNEGSKA (reference sequence). This CDR3 has 15 residues. The CDR3 here is CSAKPSGRGGAIQYF. As DNA, the CDR3 is TGCAGTGCGAAACCTAGCGGGAGGGGTGGGGCCATTCAGTACTTC.

The chain carries TRBV5-1 and TRBJ2-2; 10 positions agree with TRBD1. The junction had 2 bases not matched to a gene; V was cut back by 2 bases and J by 4 bases. This CDR3 has 15 amino acids. Germline loops: CDR1 SGHRS, CDR2 YFSETQ. CDR3: CASSFWDRGTGELFF. The DNA of the CDR3 is TGCGCCAGCAGCTTCTGGGACAGGGGCACCGGGGAGCTGTTTTTT.

This clonotype has more than one count but fewer than ten. The rearrangement links TRBV10-3 to TRBJ2-3, with TRBD2 identical over 10 bases. Germline V gives CDR1 ENHRY, CDR2 SYGVKD. There are 16 residues in the CDR3. Trimming removed 2 bases from V and 4 bases from J; junction bases left unmatched: 6. CDR3 loop: CAISEGSGRISDTQYF. CDR3 sequence (DNA): TGTGCCATCAGTGAGGGTAGCGGGAGGATCTCAGATACGCAGTATTTT.

The chain employs TRBV7-2 and TRBJ1-1, with 9 bases identical to TRBD1. This CDR3 comprises 16 residues. V trimming: 3 bases; J trimming: 3 bases; junction bases outside the gene matches: 8. Germline V gene lookup returns CDR1 SGHTA and CDR2 FQGNSA. In DNA form, the CDR3 reads TGTGCCAGCAGCTTCTATATGGGACAGGGCGACACTGAAGCTTTCTTT. Translated: CASSFYMGQGDTEAFF.

The V and J genes are TRBV7-9 and TRBJ2-2; D is tentatively TRBD1 or TRBD2 (5 bases each). The CDR3 has 17 residues. The germline V and J ends were trimmed by 7 bases and 4 bases, with 22 bases remaining between them. The germline V gene has CDR1 SEHNR and CDR2 FQNEAQ (reference sequence). CDR3 residues: CASTPLSGQGRTGELFF. The CDR3 DNA is TGTGCCAGCACTCCCCTCTCTGGGCAGGGACGCACCGGGGAGCTGTTTTTT.

The rearrangement joins TRBV20-1 to TRBJ2-5, with 7 bases matching TRBD2. The CDR3 is 13 amino acids. V shed 3 bases, J shed 7 bases, and the junction held 8 bases outside the gene matches. Per germline, CDR1 DFQATT and CDR2 SNEGSKA (reference sequence). CDR3: CSASGGRVRTQYF. Here the CDR3 DNA reads TGCAGTGCTAGCGGGGGGAGGGTTCGGACCCAGTACTTC.

The chain recombines TRBV7-8 with TRBJ2-7; D is perhaps TRBD1 or TRBD2 (7 bases each). The V gene's germline CDR1 is SGHVS and CDR2 FQNEAQ. The germline V and J ends were trimmed by 2 bases and 9 bases, with 14 bases remaining between them. This CDR3 has 13 residues. The CDR3 region has the DNA TGTGCCAGCAGCTTAAGACAGGGAGGGGGGCAGTACTTC. Its protein is CASSLRQGGGQYF. The full variable domain, completed using reference TRBV7-8 and TRBJ2-7, is GAGVSQSPRYKVAKRGQDVALRCDPISGHVSLFWYQQALGQGPEFLTYFQNEAQLDKSGLPSDRFFAERPEGSVSTLKIQRTQQEDSAVYLCASSLRQGGGQYFGPGTRLTVT.

This chain links TRBV28 with TRBJ2-7; D unclear. Germline-derived CDR1 and CDR2 are MDHEN and SYDVKM. This CDR3 region has 17 residues. The germline V and J ends were trimmed by 1 base and 0 bases, with 16 bases remaining between them. The CDR3 DNA follows: TGTGCCAGCAGTTTATTGACGGAAAGGTCTAGCTCCTACGAGCAGTACTTC. This codes for CASSLLTERSSSYEQYF.

The sample holds a few counts of this clonotype. The J gene is TRBJ2-7, the V gene TRBV10-3; 7 nucleotides align to TRBD1. Germline CDR1 and CDR2: ENHRY and SYGVKD. Trimming at V came to 5 bases and at J to 1 base, leaving 5 bases not matched to a gene. This CDR3 is 14 amino acids long. The chain's CDR3 is CAISWGQSSYEQYF. The CDR3 DNA follows: TGTGCCATCAGTTGGGGACAGTCTTCCTACGAGCAGTACTTC.

This clonotype was counted between two and nine times. The V and J genes are TRBV20-1 and TRBJ1-5, with 10 bases fitting TRBD1. CDR1 DFQATT and CDR2 SNEGSKA come from the germline V gene (reference sequence). Germline trimming cut 4 bases from V and 6 bases from J; bases unmatched to any gene: 9. The CDR3 is made up of 15 amino acids. The CDR3 region is CSATNPGQGSQPQHF. As DNA, the CDR3 is TGCAGTGCTACTAATCCGGGACAGGGGAGTCAGCCCCAGCATTTT.

With regard to this clonotype: It is likely a read error, because the conserved phenylalanine at the end of the CDR3 is missing. This sequence joins TRBV20-1 and TRBJ1-6, with D uncertain. Germline assignment: CDR1 DFQATT and CDR2 SNEGSKA (reference sequence). There are 18 residues in the CDR3. Trimming stripped 0 bases from V and 4 bases from J, with 19 bases between. In DNA, the CDR3 is TGCAGTGCTAGAGATTATAAGGCCAGATTAGGTTATAATTCACCCCTCCACATT. As protein: CSARDYKARLGYNSPLHI.

The rearrangement links TRBV3-1 to TRBJ2-3; D ambiguous. In germline, CDR1 is LGHDT, CDR2 YNNKEL (reference sequence). The CDR3 is 17 residues long. V lost 0 bases to trimming and J lost 10 bases, with 23 bases between them. CDR3 sequence: CASSQDWARHPLGSQYF. CDR3 DNA sequence: TGTGCCAGCAGCCAAGATTGGGCTAGGCACCCCTTGGGTTCGCAGTATTTT.

The V and J genes are TRBV27 and TRBJ2-5; 8 bases map to TRBD2. V trimming: 6 bases; J trimming: 3 bases; junction bases outside the gene matches: 3. This CDR3 spans 13 amino acids. Germline V gene sequence: CDR1 MNHEY, CDR2 SMNVEV (reference sequence). Here the CDR3 DNA reads TGTGCCAGCAGCAGCGGGGGCAAAGAGACCCAGTACTTC. This codes for CASSSGGKETQYF.

This clonotype was detected a few times. This chain connects TRBV6-1 to TRBJ1-2; D is undetermined. Trimming took off 5 bases at V and 0 bases at J, with 10 bases between the two ends. CDR1 is MNHNS and CDR2 is SASEGT in the germline V gene. The CDR3 runs to 14 residues. The DNA of the CDR3 is TGTGCCAGCAGTCCTATCCTAGCTAACTATGGCTACACCTTC. Translated: CASSPILANYGYTF.

The genes are TRBV20-1 and TRBJ1-4; D uncertain. The CDR3 sequence is 12 residues long. Trimming stripped 3 bases from V and 8 bases from J, with 10 bases between. CDR1 is DFQATT and CDR2 is SNEGSKA in the germline V gene (reference sequence). This CDR3 reads CSARAQTEKLFF. DNA of the CDR3: TGCAGTGCTAGGGCTCAGACGGAAAAACTGTTTTTT.

The CDR3: CASSQERRAANTGELFF. CDR3 nucleotide sequence: TGCGCCAGCAGCCAAGAGCGGCGGGCAGCGAACACCGGGGAGCTGTTTTTT. The chain carries TRBV4-3 and TRBJ2-2; a possible D gene is TRBD2 (5 bases). This CDR3 has 17 amino acids. The germline gives CDR1 LGHNA, CDR2 YSLEER. The ends were cut back, 0 bases at V and 0 bases at J, with 11 bases in the middle.

The J gene is TRBJ1-2, the V gene TRBV7-9; D remains ambiguous. Looked up from germline, CDR1 is SEHNR and CDR2 is FQNEAQ (reference sequence). V was clipped by 5 bases and J by 8 bases, with 15 bases between them. The length of the CDR3 is 13 residues. This chain's CDR3 is CASSPEAPRGYTF. Written as DNA, the CDR3 is TGTGCCAGCAGCCCCGAGGCACCACGGGGCTACACCTTC.

This clonotype was counted only a few times. This chain links TRBV7-2 with TRBJ2-5, with 9 bases lining up with TRBD2. Germline lookup yields CDR1 SGHTA and CDR2 FQGNSA. Trimming took 3 bases from V and 2 from J; bases not matched to a gene: 4. This CDR3 comprises 15 residues. CDR3 nucleotides: TGTGCCAGCAGCTTTCCAGCGGGGGGTCAAGAGACCCAGTACTTC. Its protein is CASSFPAGGQETQYF.

In this sample, this clonotype turned up a few times. This rearrangement joins TRBV5-5 to TRBJ2-7; no firm D call. The V gene lost 1 base and the J gene lost 0 bases, with 14 bases spanning the gap. The V gene's germline CDR1 is SGHKS and CDR2 YYEKEE (reference sequence). This CDR3 comprises 16 residues. The CDR3 reads CASSLSRNRISYEQYF. For the CDR3, the DNA is TGTGCCAGCAGCTTGAGTCGTAACCGGATCTCCTACGAGCAGTACTTC.

The table lists this clonotype with many counts. The chain carries TRBV28 and TRBJ2-5; D may be TRBD1 (5 bases). V was pared by 1 base and J by 4 bases, with 13 bases between. Germline values: CDR1 MDHEN, CDR2 SYDVKM. The CDR3 runs to 15 residues. CDR3 sequence (DNA): TGTGCCAGCAGTTTATCTTCTGCAGGGCCAGAGACCCAGTACTTC. Its translation: CASSLSSAGPETQYF.